This passage covers 29 T cell receptor beta chains from one sample sequenced in a study of T cells in Graves' hyperthyroidism and ophthalmopathy (dated by TCRdb to the late 2010s). Libraries were prepared through multiplex PCR. Sequenced on an Illumina HiSeq 2000. TCR beta CDR3 regions were amplified from RNA transcripts. For the first round of RT-PCR on the TCR CDR3, the HTBI primer set was used together with the Qiagen OneStep RT-PCR kit. TCRdb reran the public reads through fastp at Q25 and MiXCR, keeping productive beta chains. Rows merge per CDR3 protein into single entries with the most common DNA and genes. This sample lists about 620,000 distinct CDR3 sequences; 15% to 20% were detected once. The ten largest make up approximately 3.8% of the sample. Sequencing was carried out using blood. The receptors were sampled from a woman in her 30s with Graves' hyperthyroidism.

This clonotype was counted at least ten times. The chain is built from TRBV15 and TRBJ2-1, with TRBD2 identical over 8 bases. Germline V gene data show CDR1 as LNHNV and CDR2 as YYDKDF (reference sequence). The length of the CDR3 is 16 residues. Losses at the gene ends were 3 bases for V and 5 bases for J; bases not matched to a gene: 9. In DNA, the CDR3 is TGTGCCACCAGCAGTTCCTGGACTAGCTTCCACAATGAGCAGTTCTTC. Translating gives CATSSSWTSFHNEQFF.

The CDR3 coding sequence is TGCGCCAGCAGCTTAATTGGCCAGTACAATGAGCAGTTCTTC. Encoded protein: CASSLIGQYNEQFF. The chain has TRBV5-1 and TRBJ2-1, with D unresolved. Trimming took 2 bases from V and 4 from J, leaving 10 bases between them. CDR1 and CDR2 from the germline V gene are SGHRS and YFSETQ. CDR3 size: 14 residues.

This clonotype showed up many times. The chain has TRBV5-1 and TRBJ2-3; 10 nucleotides match TRBD2. CDR3 length equals 15 residues. The junction had 5 bases not matched to a gene; V was cut back by 4 bases and J by 3 bases. Germline CDR1 SGHRS, CDR2 YFSETQ. In nucleotides, the CDR3 is TGCGCCAGCAGCCAAAGCGGGAGGGAGACAGATACGCAGTATTTT. Translated, it gives CASSQSGRETDTQYF.

This clonotype was seen at least ten times. The CDR3 reads CASSLLAGDNEQYF. The CDR3 DNA reads TGTGCCAGCAGCTTACTAGCGGGAGACAACGAGCAGTACTTC. This chain links TRBV28 with TRBJ2-7; 11 bases map to TRBD2. Germline V gene lookup returns CDR1 MDHEN and CDR2 SYDVKM. The CDR3 extends over 14 amino acids. Germline trimming cut 6 bases from V and 5 bases from J; bases unmatched to any gene: 6.

CDR3 sequence (DNA): TGTGCCAGCAGCTTGGGACAGACCATGAACACCGGGGAGCTGTTTTTT. Protein sequence: CASSLGQTMNTGELFF. V and J are TRBV5-5 and TRBJ2-2; D might be TRBD1 (5 bases). Trimming removed 0 bases from V and 1 base from J, with 10 bases in between. This CDR3 is 16 amino acids long. Germline CDR1 SGHKS, CDR2 YYEKEE (reference sequence). The whole variable domain, remainder taken from reference TRBV5-5 and TRBJ2-2, is DAGVTQSPTHLIKTRGQQVTLRCSPISGHKSVSWYQQVLGQGPQFIFQYYEKEERGRGNFPDRFSARQFPNYSSELNVNALLLGDSALYLCASSLGQTMNTGELFFGEGSRLTVL.

This chain connects TRBV9 to TRBJ2-3, with D possibly being TRBD2 (5 bases). CDR3 length: 16 residues. Germline V gives CDR1 SGDLS, CDR2 YYNGEE. V was cut by 3 bases and J by 0 bases, with 14 bases left in between. In DNA form, the CDR3 reads TGTGCCAGCAGCGCTTCACGGGGTTCTAGCACAGATACGCAGTATTTT. Protein sequence: CASSASRGSSTDTQYF.

The table lists this clonotype with a few counts. Given a much more abundant clone one base away, this may be a read error. The chain combines TRBV28 with TRBJ2-7; no clear D. The CDR3 has 12 amino acids. The ends were cut back, 3 bases at V and 4 bases at J, with 7 bases in the middle. Per germline, CDR1 MDHEN and CDR2 SYDVKM. CDR3 nucleotides: TGTGCCAGCAGTTTGGTGAAGTACGAGCAGTACTTC. Its protein is CASSLVKYEQYF. The full variable domain, in which reference TRBV28 and TRBJ2-7 provide the parts outside the CDR3, is DVKVTQSSRYLVKRTGEKVFLECVQDMDHENMFWYRQDPGLGLRLIYFSYDVKMKEKGDIPEGYSVSREKKERFSLILESASTNQTSMYLCASSLVKYEQYFGPGTRLTVT.

The rearrangement joins TRBV15 to TRBJ2-4; D possibly corresponds to TRBD1 (6 bases). The V gene's germline CDR1 is LNHNV and CDR2 YYDKDF (reference sequence). The CDR3 contains 16 residues. The V and J ends lost 5 bases and 0 bases respectively, with 14 bases between them. The CDR3 loop reads CATSVYRVLAKNIQYF. As DNA, the CDR3 is TGTGCCACCAGCGTATACAGGGTTCTAGCCAAAAACATTCAGTACTTC.

This clonotype appeared a few times. The chain uses TRBV19 and TRBJ2-1; 9 positions agree with TRBD1. Looked up from germline, CDR1 is LNHDA and CDR2 is SQIVND (reference sequence). The junction had 11 bases not matched to a gene; V was cut back by 5 bases and J by 6 bases. The CDR3 runs to 16 residues. CDR3 protein: CASSLRGQGIVNEQFF. The CDR3 bases are TGTGCCAGTAGTCTCAGGGGACAGGGCATTGTCAATGAGCAGTTCTTC.

This clonotype has ten or more counts. The V call is TRBV3-1, the J call TRBJ2-2, with unresolved D. V was pared by 6 bases and J by 8 bases, with 7 bases between. The germline V gene encodes CDR1 LGHDT and CDR2 YNNKEL (reference sequence). This CDR3 contains 11 residues. In DNA, the CDR3 is TGTGCCAGCAGATTCGGAGGGGAGCTGTTTTTT. Its protein is CASRFGGELFF.

Only a few counts were recorded for this clonotype. This sequence joins TRBV4-2 and TRBJ2-2; unclear D gene. Germline CDR1 LGHNA, CDR2 YNFKEQ. Deletions cut 4 bases from V and 0 bases from J, with 18 bases between. The CDR3 contains 18 residues. CDR3 loop: CASSPTSDKPANTGELFF. Here the CDR3 DNA reads TGTGCCAGCAGCCCTACCTCCGACAAACCCGCGAACACCGGGGAGCTGTTTTTT.

Only one count was recorded for this clonotype. The V gene is TRBV27, the J gene TRBJ2-1, with D perhaps being TRBD1 or TRBD2 (5 bases each). CDR1 MNHEY and CDR2 SMNVEV come from the germline V gene (reference sequence). The V end lost 5 bases, the J end lost 11 bases, and 13 bases lay between the germline ends. This CDR3 contains 12 residues. The CDR3 reads CASSDRDRKQFF. CDR3 DNA: TGTGCCAGCAGTGACCGGGACCGAAAGCAGTTCTTC.

The V and J genes are TRBV5-1 and TRBJ2-5; 12 positions agree with TRBD2. J lost 2 bases, V lost 2 bases, and 4 bases had no gene match. Looked up from germline, CDR1 is SGHRS and CDR2 is YFSETQ. The CDR3 spans 16 residues. The CDR3 loop is CASSFLGLAGQETQYF. DNA of the CDR3: TGCGCCAGCAGCTTTCTCGGACTAGCGGGACAAGAGACCCAGTACTTC.

This clonotype has a handful of counts. This chain uses TRBV2 with TRBJ2-7; 11 bases align to TRBD1. This CDR3 is 14 amino acids long. The ends lost 7 bases at V and 3 bases at J; junction bases unmatched: 5. Per the germline V gene, CDR1 is SNHLY and CDR2 is FYNNEI. The CDR3 DNA reads as TGTGCCAGCACAGGGACAGGGGGGGACTACGAGCAGTACTTC. Protein: CASTGTGGDYEQYF. The variable domain in full, completed from reference TRBV2 and TRBJ2-7, reads EPEVTQTPSHQVTQMGQEVILRCVPISNHLYFYWYRQILGQKVEFLVSFYNNEISEKSEIFDDQFSVERPDGSNFTLKIRSTKLEDSAMYFCASTGTGGDYEQYFGPGTRLTVT.

V is TRBV4-2 and J is TRBJ1-5; 8 nucleotides agree with TRBD1. Germline CDR1 LGHNA, CDR2 YNFKEQ. This CDR3 contains 14 residues. With V trimmed by 5 bases and J by 7 bases, 7 bases remained unmatched. CDR3 amino acids: CASSIGQGEQPQHF. The CDR3 nucleotides read TGTGCCAGCAGCATCGGACAGGGAGAACAGCCCCAGCATTTT.

Many counts were recorded for this clonotype. V and J are TRBV18 and TRBJ2-4; 8 positions agree with TRBD1. The CDR3 loop spans 14 amino acids. Germline loops: CDR1 KGHSH, CDR2 LQKENI. The junction had 0 bases not matched to a gene; V was cut back by 4 bases and J by 1 base. The CDR3 DNA sequence: TGTGCCAGCTCACGGGACAGGGCCAAAAACATTCAGTACTTC. Its translation: CASSRDRAKNIQYF.

This clonotype was observed many times. This chain links TRBV6-2 or TRBV6-3 with TRBJ1-2; D is ambiguous. This CDR3 region has 15 residues. Per germline, CDR1 MNHEY and CDR2 SVGEGT. V gave up 6 bases and J gave up 1 base, with 15 bases separating them. CDR3 sequence (DNA): TGTGCCAGCAGACCGAGGACGGCAAATAACTATGGCTACACCTTC. Protein sequence: CASRPRTANNYGYTF.

The rearrangement joins TRBV19 to TRBJ2-1; the D gene is possibly TRBD1 (5 bases). The CDR3 runs to 12 residues. Germline V gene lookup returns CDR1 LNHDA and CDR2 SQIVND (reference sequence). Trimming cost V 11 bases and J 3 bases, with 11 bases left between them. The CDR3 loop is CACQTGYNEQFF. In DNA, the CDR3 is TGTGCCTGTCAAACAGGCTACAATGAGCAGTTCTTC.

This clonotype came up many times. The rearrangement links TRBV28 to TRBJ2-3, with 13 bases matching TRBD2. Unmatched junction bases numbered 5, after V lost 5 bases and J lost 3 bases. The length of the CDR3 is 16 residues. In germline, CDR1 is MDHEN, CDR2 SYDVKM. In nucleotides, the CDR3 is TGTGCCAGCAGTATCGGACTAGCGGGAGTTACAGATACGCAGTATTTT. Translation: CASSIGLAGVTDTQYF. The whole variable domain, remainder taken from reference TRBV28 and TRBJ2-3, is DVKVTQSSRYLVKRTGEKVFLECVQDMDHENMFWYRQDPGLGLRLIYFSYDVKMKEKGDIPEGYSVSREKKERFSLILESASTNQTSMYLCASSIGLAGVTDTQYFGPGTRLTVL.

The chain employs TRBV19 and TRBJ2-1, with 7 bases aligning to TRBD2. Trimming cost V 11 bases and J 3 bases; bases outside gene matches: 7. This CDR3 spans 13 amino acids. Germline CDR1 LNHDA, CDR2 SQIVND (reference sequence). The CDR3 region is CAAAGTNYNEQFF. The CDR3 DNA follows: TGTGCCGCCGCCGGGACTAACTACAATGAGCAGTTCTTC.

This clonotype has a count of ten or more. The chain joins TRBV7-2 to TRBJ1-5; TRBD1 agrees at 10 bases. This CDR3 is 17 amino acids long. The J segment lost 3 bases and the V segment lost 0 bases, leaving 5 bases of the junction unmatched. Germline V gene sequence: CDR1 SGHTA, CDR2 FQGNSA. CDR3 nucleotides: TGTGCCAGCAGCTTAGCGCATGGGACAGGGGACAATCAGCCCCAGCATTTT. Protein product: CASSLAHGTGDNQPQHF.

The rearrangement uses TRBV6-1 and TRBJ2-7; no definite D call. The V end lost 6 bases, the J end lost 0 bases, and 18 bases lay between the germline ends. Germline loops: CDR1 MNHNS, CDR2 SASEGT. The CDR3 is made up of 16 amino acids. The CDR3 region is CASRPLVEGSSYEQYF. CDR3 sequence (DNA): TGTGCCAGCAGACCCTTAGTTGAAGGAAGCTCCTACGAGCAGTACTTC.

This clonotype was detected ten times or more. The chain is built from TRBV9 and TRBJ2-5; 16 nucleotides agree with TRBD2. Trimming removed 2 bases from V and 4 bases from J; junction bases left unmatched: 5. There are 17 residues in the CDR3. Germline V gene sequence: CDR1 SGDLS, CDR2 YYNGEE. CDR3 bases: TGTGCCAGCAGCGTGGGACTAGCGGGAGGGCCTTTAGAGACCCAGTACTTC. Encoded protein: CASSVGLAGGPLETQYF.

At least ten counts were recorded for this clonotype. Here the CDR3 reads CASSDRQGVRTEAFF. CDR3 coding DNA: TGTGCCAGCAGTGATAGACAGGGGGTAAGGACTGAAGCTTTCTTT. V and J are TRBV6-1 and TRBJ1-1; 9 bases are a match to TRBD1. Germline V lookup: CDR1 MNHNS, CDR2 SASEGT. The CDR3 has 15 amino acids. Germline trimming cut 3 bases from V and 5 bases from J; bases unmatched to any gene: 7.

In its sample, this clonotype was seen many times. J is TRBJ1-2 and V is TRBV6-5; D not resolved. The CDR3 runs 17 residues. Looked up from germline, CDR1 is MNHEY and CDR2 is SVGAGI. V lost 0 bases and J lost 5, with 19 bases in between. The CDR3 reads CASSYSRGILDGYGYTF. The CDR3 DNA reads TGTGCCAGCAGTTACTCCCGGGGTATCCTAGACGGTTATGGCTACACCTTC.

This clonotype was detected only a few times. The chain couples TRBV18 to TRBJ1-5, with TRBD1 identical over 7 bases. Germline-derived CDR1 and CDR2 are KGHSH and LQKENI. CDR3 length: 15 residues. J gave up 2 bases and V 1 base, and 2 bases lay outside the gene matches. The CDR3 spells CASSPQGARNQPQHF. In DNA, the CDR3 is TGTGCCAGCTCACCACAGGGGGCACGCAATCAGCCCCAGCATTTT.

The CDR3 sequence: CASSRELWGELRRDGYTF. The CDR3 DNA reads as TGTGCCAGCAGCAGGGAGTTATGGGGGGAACTTCGGCGGGATGGCTACACCTTC. The chain is built from TRBV4-2 and TRBJ1-2, with a tentative D call TRBD1 (5 bases). V was shortened by 5 bases and J by 6 bases, with 28 bases between the two germline ends. From germline, CDR1 is LGHNA and CDR2 YNFKEQ. CDR3 size: 18 residues.

V usage is TRBV11-2 and J usage is TRBJ2-7, with 8 nucleotides matching TRBD2. The DNA end favors TRBJ2-1, so the J call may be wrong. Germline V CDR1 and CDR2: SGHAT, FQNNGV. CDR3 length: 15 residues. The CDR3 here is CASSREGGSSYEQFF. In nucleotides, the CDR3 is TGTGCCAGCAGCCGGGAGGGGGGGAGCTCCTACGAGCAGTTCTTC.

The chain is built from TRBV18 and TRBJ1-4, with D possibly matching TRBD1 (5 bases). Trimming pared 0 bases from V and 4 bases from J, leaving 15 bases between. This CDR3 spans 17 amino acids. Germline assignment: CDR1 KGHSH and CDR2 LQKENI. In DNA form, the CDR3 reads TGTGCCAGCTCACCACCGGGACCACGGCTCAGTAATGAAAAACTGTTTTTT. Translation: CASSPPGPRLSNEKLFF.